These 8 T cell receptor beta chains originate from one sample sequenced in a study of Tregs in tolerant kidney transplant recipients. Mixed chimerism was transient after nonmyeloablative marrow transplants from related graft donors. Some clones are missing from TCRdb's copy, which holds only in-frame ones; the method was immunoSEQ multiplex PCR. The listing records around 33,000 clones. Material: CD4+ T cells from blood (PBMCs), obtained 24 months after the transplant. The receptor source for this set is a human patient who received a combined kidney and bone marrow transplant. Some T cells may be provided by the graft donor.

A remark on this clone: The read ends 3 residues before the CDR3 terminus; that terminus is restored from the germline J gene. This sequence joins TRBV28 and TRBJ2-3; D is ambiguous. The CDR3 covers 13 residues. Germline V lookup: CDR1 MDHEN, CDR2 SYDVKM. Trimming cost V 7 bases and J 0 bases, with 8 bases left between them. The CDR3 reads CASKPPSTDTQYF. CDR3 DNA (partial): TGTGCCAGCAAGCCCCCCAGCACAGATACG.

Points on this clone: The CDR3 end is not reached by the read, which stops 3 residues before it; the germline J gene fills it in. This sequence joins TRBV5-1 and TRBJ2-5, with D hard to call. V lost 2 bases, J lost 4 bases, and 9 bases lay in between. This CDR3 region has 13 residues. CDR1 and CDR2 from the germline V gene are SGHRS and YFSETQ. The CDR3 loop is CASSFSSGETQYF. CDR3 bases read: TGCGCCAGCAGCTTTTCGTCGGGAGAGACC. The entire variable domain, with the rest obtained from reference TRBV5-1 and TRBJ2-5, is as follows: KAGVTQTPRYLIKTRGQQVTLSCSPISGHRSVSWYQQTPGQGLQFLFEYFSETQRNKGNFPGRFSGRQFSNSRSEMNVSTLELGDSALYLCASSFSSGETQYFGPGTRLLVL.

Comment on this clone: The read finishes 3 residues shy of the CDR3 end, and the germline J gene is used to complete it. The chain has TRBV7-2 and TRBJ2-7; TRBD1 aligns across 9 bases. The CDR3 has 15 amino acids. The germline V gene encodes CDR1 SGHTA and CDR2 FQGNSA. V lost 6 bases and J lost 3; bases outside the gene matches: 9. The sequenced CDR3 bases are TGTGCCAGCAGACCGTCCGGGACAGGGAACTACGAG. Amino acid sequence: CASRPSGTGNYE. The whole CDR3 is CASRPSGTGNYEQYF.

With respect to this clone: With the read ending 3 residues before the CDR3 end, the germline J gene is used to fill in that end. The chain is built from TRBV5-6 and TRBJ2-3; TRBD1 is a possible D gene (5 bases). The V and J ends lost 0 bases and 2 bases respectively, with 7 bases between them. This CDR3 has 14 residues. Per the germline V gene, CDR1 is SGHDT and CDR2 is YYEEEE. CDR3 DNA, as far as it was read: TGTGCCAGCAGCTTGGGCAGGGACACAGATACG. Protein sequence: CASSLGRDTDT. The entire CDR3 is CASSLGRDTDTQYF.

In regard to this clone: The read comes to an end 3 residues before the CDR3 does, leaving the germline J gene to fill in the end. Other DNA sequences in the sample encode the same CDR3. J is TRBJ2-7 and V is TRBV5-1, with D unresolved. The CDR3 extends over 15 amino acids. Looked up from germline, CDR1 is SGHRS and CDR2 is YFSETQ. Trimming took 0 bases from V and 0 from J, leaving 10 bases between them. The sequenced CDR3 bases are TGCGCCAGCAGCTTGGGACTTCTTAGCTCCTACGAG. Encoded protein: CASSLGLLSSYE. The entire CDR3 reads CASSLGLLSSYEQYF.

CDR3 loop: CASSFGGTNTGELFF. Incomplete CDR3 DNA: TGCGCCAGCAGCTTCGGCGGGACAAACACCGGGGAG. The chain links TRBV5-1 to TRBJ2-2; D is perhaps TRBD1 or TRBD2 (6 bases each). The CDR3 goes on 3 residues after the read ends, and that part is filled in from the germline J gene. The CDR3 is made up of 15 amino acids. CDR1 is SGHRS, CDR2 YFSETQ, per germline. Trimming cost V 2 bases and J 2 bases, with 10 bases left between them.

Regarding this clone: From the germline J gene comes the end of the CDR3, since the read stops 3 residues before it. The sample has other DNA sequences that encode this CDR3 too. V is TRBV7-2 and J is TRBJ2-7; a weak D match, TRBD1 (6 bases). This CDR3 has 14 amino acids. V shed 3 bases and J shed 0 bases, with 9 bases lying between them. CDR1 is SGHTA, CDR2 FQGNSA, per germline. The CDR3 sequence: CASSFRTVSYEQYF. Incomplete CDR3 DNA: TGTGCCAGCAGCTTCCGGACAGTCTCCTACGAG.

On this clone: The read ends 3 residues early relative to the CDR3; the germline J gene fills the gap. The genes are TRBV30 and TRBJ2-6; TRBD1 might be the D (6 bases). The germline CDR1 and CDR2 sequences are GTSNPN and SVGIG (reference sequence). This CDR3 has 17 residues. The V end lost 4 bases, the J end lost 3 bases, and 19 bases lay between the germline ends. This CDR3 is CAWTGGRQGFGANVLTF. The DNA read from the CDR3 is TGTGCCTGGACCGGCGGACGGCAGGGGTTTGGGGCCAACGTC.